This T cell receptor beta chain was profiled in a study of blood T cell repertoires in COVID-19. Using immunoSEQ multiplex PCR, the repertoire was profiled, and TCRdb retains in-frame clones only, with some absent. The data hold 35,000 to 55,000 clones, with over 85% observed a single time. Trimming removed 6 bases at V and 3 bases at J, with 18 bases between. The CDR3 has 16 residues. The germline gives CDR1 LNHDA, CDR2 SQIVND (reference sequence). Sequenced: peripheral blood. J is TRBJ2-1 and V is TRBV19; D is uncertain. The clonotype originates from a man in his sixties or seventies with active COVID-19. The CDR3 spells CASSPSAAIRYNEQFF. CDR3 coding DNA: TGTGCCAGTAGCCCCTCTGCGGCTATCCGCTACAATGAGCAGTTCTTC.